These 18 T cell receptor beta chains were all obtained from the same sample, sequenced in a study of blood T cell repertoires in COVID-19. Here immunoSEQ multiplex PCR was the method, and the copy in TCRdb shows in-frame clones only, minus some. The repertoire holds about 47,000 clones, with 55% to 70% as singletons. The specimen was peripheral blood. These receptors all stem from a woman in her seventies with acute or convalescent COVID-19.

This sequence joins TRBV7-8 and TRBJ1-4; TRBD1 aligns across 8 bases. The germline V gene encodes CDR1 SGHVS and CDR2 FQNEAQ. V trimming: 6 bases; J trimming: 4 bases; junction bases outside the gene matches: 7. The CDR3 is 15 amino acids. The CDR3, as DNA: TGTGCCAGCAGTCACGAGGGACAGGTTAATGAAAAACTGTTTTTT. Protein product: CASSHEGQVNEKLFF.

The gene calls are TRBV5-1 and TRBJ1-4, with D uncertain. Trimming took 4 bases from V and 7 from J, leaving 17 bases between them. Looked up from germline, CDR1 is SGHRS and CDR2 is YFSETQ. This CDR3 comprises 15 residues. CDR3 coding DNA: TGCGCCAGCAGCGACCTAGGATCCGGCAGTGAAAAACTGTTTTTT. As protein: CASSDLGSGSEKLFF.

This clone has just one count. V gene TRBV6-5 combines with J gene TRBJ1-4; maybe TRBD1 (6 bases). CDR1 is MNHEY, CDR2 SVGAGI, per germline. The CDR3 consists of 15 residues. Trimming cost V 8 bases and J 5 bases, with 18 bases left between them. The CDR3 here is CASGTTRDRNEKLFF. The CDR3 DNA follows: TGTGCCAGCGGCACGACGAGAGACAGGAATGAAAAACTGTTTTTT.

V gene TRBV7-3 combines with J gene TRBJ2-1, with 10 bases matching TRBD2. The trim removed 5 bases at V and 9 bases at J, leaving 13 bases unmatched. The CDR3 is 16 amino acids. CDR1 is SGHTA, CDR2 FQGTGA, per germline. CDR3 bases: TGTGCCAGCAGCCCTGGAGGGTTAGCGGGAGGAAGTGAGCAGTTCTTC. Protein: CASSPGGLAGGSEQFF. Full variable domain (remainder filled in from reference TRBV7-3 and TRBJ2-1): GAGVSQTPSNKVTEKGKYVELRCDPISGHTALYWYRQSLGQGPEFLIYFQGTGAADDSGLPNDRFFAVRPEGSVSTLKIQRTERGDSAVYLCASSPGGLAGGSEQFFGPGTRLTVL.

The V call is TRBV23-1, the J call TRBJ2-2, with D unresolved. TRBV23-1 is classed as an ORF, of uncertain function. The V end lost 4 bases, the J end lost 0 bases, and 12 bases lay between the germline ends. There are 16 residues in the CDR3. The CDR3 DNA is TGCGCCAGCAGTCCCTACAGTGCCCCGAACACCGGGGAGCTGTTTTTT. Translating gives CASSPYSAPNTGELFF.

In its sample, this clone was seen many times. V gene TRBV12-2 combines with J gene TRBJ1-2; TRBD1 is the table's D call, not checked against the DNA. TRBV12-2 is reported as a pseudogene. The CDR3 is 13 amino acids. CDR3 in DNA: TGTGCAAGCCCGACAGGGTCTAACTATGGCTACACCTTC. This translates into CASPTGSNYGYTF.

J is TRBJ2-3 and V is TRBV5-1, with D tentatively TRBD1 (6 bases). V lost 4 bases, J lost 0 bases, and 9 bases lay in between. The CDR3 totals 14 residues. Germline V gene lookup returns CDR1 SGHRS and CDR2 YFSETQ. CDR3 residues: CASSAGTSTDTQYF. The CDR3 DNA is TGCGCCAGCAGCGCCGGGACAAGCACAGATACGCAGTATTTT.

The chain carries TRBV5-8 and TRBJ1-2; 11 bases map to TRBD1. Looked up from germline, CDR1 is SGHTS and CDR2 is YDEGEE. This CDR3 is 15 amino acids long. V was pared by 3 bases and J by 4 bases, with 5 bases of the junction left unmatched. The CDR3 DNA reads TGTGCCAGCAGCTCGGGACAGGGGGTTTCCTATGGCTACACCTTC. Translated: CASSSGQGVSYGYTF.

The gene calls are TRBV4-3 and TRBJ2-6; a possible D gene is TRBD2 (6 bases). Germline V gene data show CDR1 as LGHNA and CDR2 as YSLEER. With 1 base removed from V and 14 bases from J, the gap between germline ends came to 15 bases. This CDR3 is 14 amino acids long. The chain's CDR3 is CASSQAEQRALLTF. The CDR3 DNA reads as TGCGCCAGCAGCCAAGCGGAACAGCGGGCCCTCCTGACTTTC.

The rearrangement joins TRBV14 to TRBJ1-4; 7 nucleotides line up with TRBD1. The CDR3 totals 16 residues. The germline CDR1 and CDR2 sequences are SGHDN and FVKESK. Germline trimming cut 4 bases from V and 7 bases from J; bases unmatched to any gene: 12. CDR3 loop: CASSRRQGAQGEKLFF. CDR3 nucleotides: TGTGCCAGCAGCCGGAGACAGGGTGCACAGGGTGAAAAACTGTTTTTT.

The chain carries TRBV3-1 (or the pseudogene TRBV3-2) and TRBJ2-7; 13 bases are a match to TRBD2. The trim removed 0 bases at V and 4 bases at J, leaving 9 bases unmatched. Looked up from germline, CDR1 is LGHDT and CDR2 is YNNKEL (reference sequence). The length of the CDR3 is 18 residues. The CDR3 is CASSQEATSGRSKYEQYF. The CDR3 DNA reads as TGTGCCAGCAGCCAAGAAGCGACTAGCGGGAGGTCTAAGTACGAGCAGTACTTC.

The chain recombines TRBV10-3 with TRBJ2-2; tentatively, D is TRBD2 (6 bases). This CDR3 is 15 amino acids long. Germline lookup yields CDR1 ENHRY and CDR2 SYGVKD. The germline V and J ends were trimmed by 4 bases and 7 bases, with 16 bases remaining between them. The CDR3 coding sequence is TGTGCCATCAGTGGTCCCGGGACCGGGGGCGGGGAGCTGTTTTTT. Translated, it gives CAISGPGTGGGELFF.

The CDR3: CASRGPGEDIQYF. In DNA, the CDR3 is TGCGCCAGCAGGGGGCCGGGAGAGGACATTCAGTACTTC. The chain combines TRBV5-1 with TRBJ2-4; tentative D call: TRBD2 (6 bases). Germline CDR1 SGHRS, CDR2 YFSETQ. V was cut by 5 bases and J by 8 bases, with 14 bases left in between. The CDR3 sequence is 13 residues long.

CDR3 sequence reads: CASSVSGNVYNEQFF. CDR3 nucleotide sequence: TGTGCCAGCAGCGTCAGCGGGAATGTATACAATGAGCAGTTCTTC. The rearrangement uses TRBV9 and TRBJ2-1, with 7 bases lining up with TRBD2. This CDR3 has 15 amino acids. J was trimmed by 4 bases and V by 2 bases; bases with no gene match: 6. Germline CDR1 SGDLS, CDR2 YYNGEE.

Only one count was recorded for this clone. The rearrangement links TRBV10-1 to TRBJ1-1; D is ambiguous. CDR1 WNHNN and CDR2 SYGVQD come from the germline V gene (reference sequence). The CDR3 consists of 12 residues. V lost 8 bases and J 3 bases, leaving 10 bases between the germline ends. CDR3 sequence reads: CASPLRDTEAFF. CDR3 DNA: TGCGCCAGCCCTTTACGGGACACTGAAGCTTTCTTT.

The V call is TRBV5-1, the J call TRBJ2-7, with TRBD2 matching over 9 bases. V shed 0 bases and J 5 bases; nucleotides not matched to a gene: 6. CDR3 length: 15 amino acids. Germline lookup yields CDR1 SGHRS and CDR2 YFSETQ. The CDR3 sequence: CASSLAGGGAHEQYF. CDR3 DNA sequence: TGCGCCAGCAGCTTGGCTGGCGGGGGGGCCCACGAGCAGTACTTC.

This chain connects TRBV2 to TRBJ1-2; 7 positions match TRBD1. Germline-derived CDR1 and CDR2 are SNHLY and FYNNEI. The CDR3 has 13 residues. The J segment lost 7 bases and the V segment lost 5 bases, leaving 7 bases of the junction unmatched. As DNA, the CDR3 is TGTGCCAGCAGTAATAGACAGGGACCTGGCTACACCTTC. Translating gives CASSNRQGPGYTF. Variable domain in full (rest from reference TRBV2 and TRBJ1-2): EPEVTQTPSHQVTQMGQEVILRCVPISNHLYFYWYRQILGQKVEFLVSFYNNEISEKSEIFDDQFSVERPDGSNFTLKIRSTKLEDSAMYFCASSNRQGPGYTFGSGTRLTVV.

This clone came up a few times. The chain joins TRBV19 to TRBJ1-2; the D gene is possibly TRBD1 (6 bases). V was shortened by 5 bases and J by 4 bases, with 17 bases between the two germline ends. The CDR3 has 15 amino acids. Germline V gene sequence: CDR1 LNHDA, CDR2 SQIVND (reference sequence). CDR3 coding DNA: TGTGCCAGTAGTCCACAGGGAACTCTAGGCTATGGCTACACCTTC. This translates into CASSPQGTLGYGYTF. Combining the CDR3 with reference TRBV19 and TRBJ1-2 gives the whole variable domain DGGITQSPKYLFRKEGQNVTLSCEQNLNHDAMYWYRQDPGQGLRLIYYSQIVNDFQKGDIAEGYSVSREKKESFPLTVTSAQKNPTAFYLCASSPQGTLGYGYTFGSGTRLTVV.